This T cell receptor (beta chain) appears in the sequencing data of a study of OX40 agonist ivuxolimab in advanced cancers. Findings of the study overall: By week 6 at 0.1 to 3.0 mg/kg, blood CD4+ and CD8+ T cells had expanded clonally. CD8+ T cells (on average) carried more expanded clones than CD4+ T cells. Low normalized T-cell clonal expansion was also seen in some nonresponders.

Per germline, CDR1 MNHEY and CDR2 SMNVEV (reference sequence). CDR3 length equals 12 residues. V shed 3 bases and J shed 6 bases, with 7 bases lying between them. Data came from immunoSEQ multiplex PCR; TCRdb stores just in-frame clones and leaves some out. The data show about 28,000 clones, about nine tenths seen once. Turning to this clone: The antigen is unknown.

Patients were ineligible given autoimmune disease history or systemic immunosuppression. The chain uses TRBV27 and TRBJ2-3, with a tentative D call TRBD1 (5 bases). This sequence originates from an adult with an advanced solid tumor such as melanoma, head and neck, liver or kidney cancer. Sequenced material: CD4+ or CD8+ T cells sorted from blood, taken in a trial of the OX40 agonist ivuxolimab. The CDR3 coding sequence is TGTGCCAGCAGTTTTTCAGGGGATACGCAGTATTTT. Amino acid sequence: CASSFSGDTQYF.